Below, 25 T cell receptor beta chains from the same sample are listed, as sequenced in a study of metastatic and nonmetastatic thyroid tumors. Thyroid surgery had not been preceded by any treatment in any patient. TCRdb reanalyzed the PCR reads via MiXCR. In the table there are fewer than 100,000 clones, about 16% of which are singletons. Sequenced input: blood. The receptors originated from a female donor with papillary thyroid cancer or a benign thyroid nodule (not recorded which). Some clones in this sample may be carry-over from other donors' samples.

In this sample, this clone turned up many times. The rearrangement uses TRBV6-1 and TRBJ2-7; weak D call: TRBD1 (5 bases). Trimming pared 6 bases from V and 0 bases from J, leaving 15 bases between. The CDR3 is made up of 15 amino acids. Germline V lookup: CDR1 MNHNS, CDR2 SASEGT. The CDR3 nucleotides read TGTGCCAGCAGCCGCCCAAAGGGGCTCTCCTACGAGCAGTACTTC. Protein: CASSRPKGLSYEQYF.

The chain links TRBV5-1 to TRBJ1-2; 7 bases agree with TRBD1. Germline loops: CDR1 SGHRS, CDR2 YFSETQ. Unmatched junction bases numbered 20, after V lost 0 bases and J lost 6 bases. The CDR3 is 19 amino acids. The CDR3 sequence: CASSLAGRGPSWRVHGYTF. CDR3 nucleotides: TGCGCCAGCAGCTTGGCCGGGAGGGGGCCTTCCTGGAGGGTGCATGGCTACACCTTC.

The table lists this clone with many counts. The CDR3 DNA reads as TGTGCCTGGAGTGGGCAACGGGGTGGTGAGCAGTACTTC. The encoded protein is CAWSGQRGGEQYF. The V and J genes are TRBV30 and TRBJ2-7; weak D call: TRBD2 (5 bases). This CDR3 is 13 amino acids long. Germline lookup yields CDR1 GTSNPN and CDR2 SVGIG (reference sequence). The V and J ends lost 1 base and 7 bases respectively, with 14 bases between them.

This clone turned up a few times. With a much larger clone just one base away, this may be a read error. The chain carries TRBV20-1 and TRBJ2-1; D ambiguous. The germline gives CDR1 DFQATT, CDR2 SNEGSKA (reference sequence). Between the trimmed V and J ends, which lost 2 bases and 2 bases, there was a span of 7 bases. This CDR3 contains 13 residues. The CDR3 DNA is TGCAGTGCTAGACAATATACCTACAATGAGCAGTTCTTC. It is translated as CSARQYTYNEQFF.

This clone came up many times. V usage is TRBV20-1 and J usage is TRBJ2-5; D gene unclear. The germline V and J ends were trimmed by 1 base and 3 bases, with 6 bases remaining between them. The germline V gene has CDR1 DFQATT and CDR2 SNEGSKA (reference sequence). The length of the CDR3 is 12 residues. This chain's CDR3 is CSARGKEETQYF. CDR3 nucleotides: TGCAGTGCTAGAGGTAAAGAAGAGACCCAGTACTTC.

To note about this clone: One base away lies a much larger clone, so this may be a sequencing read error. The V call is TRBV14, the J call TRBJ2-1; D ambiguous. The CDR3 contains 15 residues. Germline CDR1 SGHDN, CDR2 FVKESK. V was trimmed by 3 bases and J by 4 bases, leaving 13 bases between them. Here the CDR3 DNA reads TGTGCCAGCAGCCACTATGGCGAGTCATACAATGAGCAGTTCTTC. This codes for CASSHYGESYNEQFF.

This clone was found a few times. In the same sample, other DNA sequences code for this CDR3. The V gene is TRBV24-1, the J gene TRBJ2-3; 8 bases map to TRBD1. V lost 1 base, J lost 5 bases, and 7 bases stayed unmatched. This CDR3 has 16 residues. In germline, CDR1 is KGHDR, CDR2 SFDVKD. In nucleotides, the CDR3 is TGTGCCACCAGTGATTTCGGCCAGGGGGCAAGAGATACGCAGTATTTT. It codes for CATSDFGQGARDTQYF.

This clone was counted a few times. A much larger clone differs by one base, so this may be a read error. Here the CDR3 omits its conserved ending phenylalanine or tryptophan, so a read error is the likely source. The chain is built from TRBV7-8 and TRBJ1-2; D gene unclear. Trimming cost V 2 bases and J 0 bases, with 10 bases left between them. The CDR3 contains 15 residues. Germline assignment: CDR1 SGHVS and CDR2 FQNEAQ. CDR3 amino acids: CASSLTPATNYGYTL. In DNA, the CDR3 is TGTGCCAGCAGCTTAACCCCAGCAACTAACTATGGCTACACCCTC.

This clone was recorded many times. This sequence joins TRBV19 and TRBJ2-7, with a weak D call TRBD1 (5 bases). Trimming stripped 4 bases from V and 6 bases from J, with 19 bases between. The CDR3 runs to 15 residues. Germline lookup yields CDR1 LNHDA and CDR2 SQIVND (reference sequence). CDR3 in DNA: TGTGCCAGTAGTAGCGGACATCCCAGTACATTCGAGCAGTACTTC. This codes for CASSSGHPSTFEQYF.

This clone was observed many times. The CDR3 reads CASSVGLAGGETQYF. In DNA form, the CDR3 reads TGTGCCAGCAGCGTAGGTCTAGCGGGGGGGGAGACCCAGTACTTC. The chain uses TRBV9 and TRBJ2-5, with 12 bases aligning to TRBD2. The V gene's germline CDR1 is SGDLS and CDR2 YYNGEE. V dropped 0 bases and J dropped 5; count of bases not matched to a gene: 2. The length of the CDR3 is 15 residues. Based on the CDR3 plus reference TRBV9 and TRBJ2-5, the full variable domain is DSGVTQTPKHLITATGQRVTLRCSPRSGDLSVYWYQQSLDQGLQFLIQYYNGEERAKGNILERFSAQQFPDLHSELNLSSLELGDSALYFCASSVGLAGGETQYFGPGTRLLVL.

Ten or more counts support this clone. The chain combines TRBV18 with TRBJ1-1; TRBD1 is a possible D gene (5 bases). The V and J ends lost 0 bases and 3 bases respectively, with 5 bases between them. Germline CDR1 and CDR2: KGHSH and LQKENI. The CDR3 extends over 13 amino acids. The CDR3 sequence is CASSPPGDTEAFF. CDR3 DNA: TGTGCCAGCTCACCACCAGGGGACACTGAAGCTTTCTTT.

This clone occurred many times. V gene TRBV18 combines with J gene TRBJ2-7, with TRBD2 matching over 12 bases. V was clipped by 3 bases and J by 2 bases; unmatched bases: 8. Per the germline V gene, CDR1 is KGHSH and CDR2 is LQKENI. This CDR3 comprises 17 residues. DNA of the CDR3: TGTGCCAGCTCACCGGGGCTAGCGGGGGGGTCCCCCTACGAGCAGTACTTC. Translation gives CASSPGLAGGSPYEQYF. The whole variable domain, filled in from reference TRBV18 and TRBJ2-7, reads NAGVMQNPRHLVRRRGQEARLRCSPMKGHSHVYWYRQLPEEGLKFMVYLQKENIIDESGMPKERFSAEFPKEGPSILRIQQVVRGDSAAYFCASSPGLAGGSPYEQYFGPGTRLTVT.

This clone has a count of ten or more. J is TRBJ2-7 and V is TRBV14; D uncertain. Germline V lookup: CDR1 SGHDN, CDR2 FVKESK. V lost 1 base to trimming and J lost 2 bases, with 15 bases between them. This CDR3 contains 16 residues. The CDR3 reads CASSQGEVKQPYEQYF. CDR3 nucleotide sequence: TGTGCCAGCAGCCAAGGTGAGGTCAAGCAACCCTACGAGCAGTACTTC.

This clone has at least ten counts. The CDR3: CASSLLQGATEAFF. Here the CDR3 DNA reads TGTGCCAGCAGTTTATTACAGGGAGCCACTGAAGCTTTCTTT. The V and J genes are TRBV28 and TRBJ1-1, with D possibly being TRBD1 (6 bases). This CDR3 has 14 residues. The germline V and J ends were trimmed by 1 base and 4 bases, with 10 bases remaining between them. Per germline, CDR1 MDHEN and CDR2 SYDVKM.

This clone was counted once. The chain joins TRBV4-2 to TRBJ2-1; no reliable D call. Deletions cut 0 bases from V and 9 bases from J, with 9 bases between. The germline V gene has CDR1 LGHNA and CDR2 YNFKEQ. The CDR3 contains 13 residues. The DNA of the CDR3 is TGTGCCAGCAGCCAAGATAATCGGTTTGAGCAGTTCTTC. It codes for CASSQDNRFEQFF.

The sample holds many counts of this clone. This sequence joins TRBV7-9 and TRBJ1-6; D is unclear. In germline, CDR1 is SEHNR, CDR2 FQNEAQ (reference sequence). V was shortened by 5 bases and J by 5 bases, with 4 bases between the two germline ends. The CDR3 covers 12 residues. The DNA of the CDR3 is TGTGCCAGCAGCACTAATAATTCACCCCTCCACTTT. It codes for CASSTNNSPLHF.

In regard to this clone: Being one base from a much bigger clone, this may be a read error. The V call is TRBV5-6, the J call TRBJ1-6, with D tentatively TRBD1 (5 bases). Trimming removed 3 bases from V and 6 bases from J, with 13 bases in between. The germline V gene has CDR1 SGHDT and CDR2 YYEEEE. The CDR3 spans 15 residues. Here the CDR3 reads CASSWGPQVNSPLHF. For the CDR3, the DNA is TGTGCCAGCAGCTGGGGACCGCAGGTTAATTCACCCCTCCACTTT.

This clone was recorded at least ten times. The chain links TRBV10-3 to TRBJ2-1; 7 nucleotides align to TRBD1. V trimming: 2 bases; J trimming: 3 bases; junction bases outside the gene matches: 1. Germline loops: CDR1 ENHRY, CDR2 SYGVKD. There are 14 residues in the CDR3. The CDR3 DNA follows: TGTGCCATCAGTGAGGGACAGGACTACAATGAGCAGTTCTTC. It codes for CAISEGQDYNEQFF.

This clone showed up many times. This sequence joins TRBV5-1 and TRBJ1-1, with D possibly matching TRBD1 (6 bases). The germline V gene has CDR1 SGHRS and CDR2 YFSETQ. This CDR3 contains 14 residues. Trimming pared 3 bases from V and 7 bases from J, leaving 16 bases between. The CDR3, as DNA: TGCGCCAGCAGCTCCTTCACAGGGCCCTATGAAGCTTTCTTT. Protein sequence: CASSSFTGPYEAFF.

This clone was observed many times. The same CDR3 also results from other DNA sequences found in this sample. This chain uses TRBV10-1 with TRBJ2-7, with TRBD2 matching 11 bases. The CDR3 runs 13 residues. Unmatched junction bases numbered 2, after V lost 0 bases and J lost 10 bases. Germline CDR1 and CDR2: WNHNN and SYGVQD (reference sequence). The chain's CDR3 is CASSESTSGKQYF. The CDR3 nucleotides are TGCGCCAGCAGTGAGTCGACTAGCGGGAAACAGTACTTC.

This clone has at least ten counts. The rearrangement uses TRBV25-1 and TRBJ2-5; TRBD1 or TRBD2 may be the D gene (5 bases each). This CDR3 comprises 16 residues. CDR1 and CDR2 (germline): MGHDK, SYGVNS. The ends were cut back, 5 bases at V and 4 bases at J, with 20 bases in the middle. In DNA form, the CDR3 reads TGTGCCAGCAGTCCAACCGGGGCCCGAGGCACAGAGACCCAGTACTTC. Its translation is CASSPTGARGTETQYF.

A note on this clone: This may be a read error, as it is one base from a much larger clone. The sample has other DNA sequences that encode this CDR3 too. The chain's CDR3 is CAWSEETQYF. The CDR3, as DNA: TGCGCCTGGAGTGAGGAGACCCAGTACTTC. The genes are TRBV30 and TRBJ2-5; unclear D gene. This CDR3 has 10 residues. Germline V gene lookup returns CDR1 GTSNPN and CDR2 SVGIG (reference sequence).

This clone has just a few counts. The junction departs from the called germline gene at one end, perhaps through a read error. Other DNA sequences in the sample encode the same CDR3. The rearrangement uses TRBV6-1 and TRBJ2-2; possible D gene TRBD2, 5 bases. Germline assignment: CDR1 MNHNS and CDR2 SASEGT. The CDR3 sequence is 12 residues long. CDR3 nucleotide sequence: TGTGCCAGCAGTCCTGGCACCGGGGAACTGTTTTTT. The encoded protein is CASSPGTGELFF.

In this sample, this clone turned up many times. The chain is built from TRBV11-2 and TRBJ2-7; 7 nucleotides align to TRBD1. The CDR3 contains 12 residues. In germline, CDR1 is SGHAT, CDR2 FQNNGV. J gave up 3 bases and V 4 bases, and 0 bases lay outside the gene matches. DNA for the CDR3: TGTGCCAGCAGCTGGACAGGCTACGAGCAGTACTTC. The encoded protein is CASSWTGYEQYF.

This chain links TRBV5-1 with TRBJ1-2; D call uncertain. Germline V CDR1 and CDR2: SGHRS, YFSETQ. Trimming cost V 4 bases and J 7 bases, with 11 bases left between them. The CDR3 is 12 amino acids. CDR3 loop: CASSPVLLGYTF. The CDR3 region has the DNA TGCGCCAGCAGCCCCGTATTGCTTGGCTACACCTTC.